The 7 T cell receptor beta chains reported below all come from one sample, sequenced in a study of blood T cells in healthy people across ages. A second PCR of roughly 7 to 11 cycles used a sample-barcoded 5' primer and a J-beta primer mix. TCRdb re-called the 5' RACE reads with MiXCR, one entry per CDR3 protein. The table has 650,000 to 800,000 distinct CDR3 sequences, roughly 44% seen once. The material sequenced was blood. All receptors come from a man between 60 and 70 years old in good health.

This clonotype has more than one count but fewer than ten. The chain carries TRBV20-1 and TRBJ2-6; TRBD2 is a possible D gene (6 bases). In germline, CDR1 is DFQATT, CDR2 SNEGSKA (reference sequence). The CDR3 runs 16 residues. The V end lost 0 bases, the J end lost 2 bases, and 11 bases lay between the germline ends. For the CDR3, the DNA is TGCAGTGCTAGAGAAGGAGGGGCGACTGGGGCCAACGTCCTGACTTTC. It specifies CSAREGGATGANVLTF.

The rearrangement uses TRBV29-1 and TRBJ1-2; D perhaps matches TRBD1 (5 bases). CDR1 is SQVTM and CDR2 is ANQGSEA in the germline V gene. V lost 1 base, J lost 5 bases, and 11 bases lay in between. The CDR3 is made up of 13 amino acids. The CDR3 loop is CSVEVGGGYGYTF. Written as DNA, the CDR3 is TGCAGCGTTGAAGTGGGGGGAGGATATGGCTACACCTTC.

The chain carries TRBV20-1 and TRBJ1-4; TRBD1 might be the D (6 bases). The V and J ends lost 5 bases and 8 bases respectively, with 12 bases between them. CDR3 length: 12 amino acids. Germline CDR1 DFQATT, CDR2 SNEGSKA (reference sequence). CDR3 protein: CSAARGPEKLFF. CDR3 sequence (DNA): TGCAGTGCTGCCCGGGGGCCGGAAAAACTGTTTTTT.

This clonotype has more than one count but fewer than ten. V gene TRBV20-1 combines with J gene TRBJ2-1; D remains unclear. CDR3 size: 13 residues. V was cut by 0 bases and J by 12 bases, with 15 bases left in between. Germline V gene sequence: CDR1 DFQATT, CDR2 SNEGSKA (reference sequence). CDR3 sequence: CSARDRPSGAQFF. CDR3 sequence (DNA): TGCAGTGCTAGAGATAGGCCTTCCGGAGCGCAGTTCTTC.

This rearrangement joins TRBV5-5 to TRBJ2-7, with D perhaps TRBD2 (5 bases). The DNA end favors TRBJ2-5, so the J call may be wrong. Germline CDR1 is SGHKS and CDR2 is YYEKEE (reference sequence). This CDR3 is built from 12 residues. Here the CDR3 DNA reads TGTGCCAGCGCCCACGGGGTAGAGACCCAGTACTTC. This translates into CASAHGVETQYF.

The CDR3 DNA sequence: TGCAGTGCTAGAGATCCCACGGTGAACACTGAAGCTTTCTTT. Its translation is CSARDPTVNTEAFF. The chain recombines TRBV20-1 with TRBJ1-1, with unresolved D. Germline values: CDR1 DFQATT, CDR2 SNEGSKA (reference sequence). Trimming shortened V by 0 bases and J by 0 bases, and 8 bases separated the two germline ends. This CDR3 has 14 amino acids.

The CDR3 spells CASNYGNYGYTF. As DNA, the CDR3 is TGTGCCAGCAACTACGGCAACTATGGCTACACCTTC. The chain recombines TRBV12-3 or TRBV12-4 with TRBJ1-2, with unresolved D. Trimming removed 7 bases from V and 2 bases from J, with 8 bases in between. This CDR3 has 12 residues.